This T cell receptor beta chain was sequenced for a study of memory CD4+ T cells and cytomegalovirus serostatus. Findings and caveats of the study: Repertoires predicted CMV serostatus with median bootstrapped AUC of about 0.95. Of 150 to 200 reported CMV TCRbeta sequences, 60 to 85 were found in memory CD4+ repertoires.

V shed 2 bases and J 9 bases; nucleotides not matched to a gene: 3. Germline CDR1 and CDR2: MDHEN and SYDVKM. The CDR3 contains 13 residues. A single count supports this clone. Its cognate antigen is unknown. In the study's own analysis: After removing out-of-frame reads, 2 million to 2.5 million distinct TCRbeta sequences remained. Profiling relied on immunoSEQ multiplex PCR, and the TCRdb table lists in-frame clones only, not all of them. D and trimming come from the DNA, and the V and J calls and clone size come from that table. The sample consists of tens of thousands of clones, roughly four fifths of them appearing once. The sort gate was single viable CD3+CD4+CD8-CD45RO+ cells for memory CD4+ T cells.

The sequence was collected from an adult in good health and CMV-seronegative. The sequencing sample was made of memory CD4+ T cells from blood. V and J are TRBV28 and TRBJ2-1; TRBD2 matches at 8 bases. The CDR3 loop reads CASSLRGGVEQFF. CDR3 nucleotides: TGTGCCAGCAGTTTACGGGGGGGCGTTGAGCAGTTCTTC.